This T cell receptor (beta chain) originates from a study of T cells after posttransplantation cyclophosphamide. Control samples came 1 year after myeloablative marrow transplants with methotrexate plus calcineurin inhibitor. This CDR3 contains 15 residues. Germline CDR1 and CDR2: SGHVS and FNYEAQ. Trimming removed 3 bases at V and 4 bases at J, with 14 bases between. The repertoire was sequenced with immunoSEQ multiplex PCR; TCRdb's copy has only in-frame clones and lacks some. The sample records around 15,000 clones, 85% being singletons. Study-level points and caveats: Donor-recipient repertoire similarity was low at 1-2 months, rising over year one.

On this clone itself: Antigen unknown.

This specimen consisted of PBMCs, obtained after allogeneic stem cell transplant with calcineurin inhibitor and methotrexate. The receptor was derived from a female patient aged 18-29 years who received an allogeneic stem cell transplant from an unrelated donor, was CMV-positive, and had acute and chronic GVHD. Some T cells could come from the graft donor. This chain joins TRBV7-6 and TRBJ2-3, with unresolved D. The DNA of the CDR3 is TGTGCCAGCAGCTTTAGTTTACGTGAGGCAGATACGCAGTATTTT. It codes for CASSFSLREADTQYF. The whole variable domain, remainder taken from reference TRBV7-6 and TRBJ2-3, is GAGVSQSPRYKVTKRGQDVALRCDPISGHVSLYWYRQALGQGPEFLTYFNYEAQQDKSGLPNDRFSAERPEGSISTLTIQRTEQRDSAMYRCASSFSLREADTQYFGPGTRLTVL.